The 5 T cell receptor beta chains in this list originate from one sample, sequenced in a study of T cell responses to AZD1222 COVID-19 vaccine. Using immunoSEQ multiplex PCR, the repertoire was profiled, and TCRdb retains in-frame clones only, with some absent. The sample shows 100,000 to 130,000 clones, around 90% of them seen only once. This sample comprised peripheral blood, obtained 28 days after the second AZD1222 dose. These receptors were taken from an adult who received the AZD1222 COVID-19 vaccine.

CDR3 DNA sequence: TGTGCCAGCAGTGAAGATGGGCCGTATTGGGGGGCCTACGAGCAGTACTTC. As protein: CASSEDGPYWGAYEQYF. The chain combines TRBV6-1 with TRBJ2-7; perhaps TRBD2 as D (6 bases). The ends were cut back, 1 base at V and 2 bases at J, with 18 bases in the middle. The CDR3 contains 17 residues. CDR1 MNHNS and CDR2 SASEGT come from the germline V gene.

The chain links TRBV30 to TRBJ1-1, with 8 bases aligning to TRBD1. This CDR3 spans 12 amino acids. J was trimmed by 10 bases and V by 3 bases; bases with no gene match: 7. Germline V gene lookup returns CDR1 GTSNPN and CDR2 SVGIG (reference sequence). CDR3 sequence: CAWSVQGAGAFF. The CDR3 DNA reads as TGTGCCTGGAGCGTGCAGGGGGCGGGAGCTTTCTTT.

V gene TRBV13 combines with J gene TRBJ1-2; D is perhaps TRBD1 (6 bases). Germline lookup yields CDR1 PRHDT and CDR2 FYEKMQ (reference sequence). Between the trimmed V and J ends, which lost 3 bases and 2 bases, there was a span of 10 bases. The CDR3 runs 14 residues. The CDR3 here is CASSFSGVNYGYTF. The CDR3 DNA follows: TGTGCCAGCAGCTTTTCAGGGGTGAACTATGGCTACACCTTC. The full variable domain, with the rest looked up from reference TRBV13 and TRBJ1-2, is AAGVIQSPRHLIKEKRETATLKCYPIPRHDTVYWYQQGPGQDPQFLISFYEKMQSDKGSIPDRFSAQQFSDYHSELNMSSLELGDSALYFCASSFSGVNYGYTFGSGTRLTVV.

The sample holds a few counts of this clone. V usage is TRBV19 and J usage is TRBJ1-5; D gene ambiguous. Deletions cut 3 bases from V and 9 bases from J, with 12 bases between. CDR3 length equals 13 residues. CDR1 is LNHDA, CDR2 SQIVND, per germline (reference sequence). CDR3 loop: CASSIKGDGPQHF. CDR3 in DNA: TGTGCCAGTAGTATCAAGGGCGATGGGCCCCAGCATTTT.

The gene calls are TRBV5-4 and TRBJ1-1, with D possibly being TRBD1 (5 bases). The V gene's germline CDR1 is SGHNT and CDR2 YYREEE (reference sequence). Trimming took 3 bases from V and 0 from J, leaving 12 bases between them. CDR3 length equals 15 residues. In DNA, the CDR3 is TGTGCCAGCAGCTCCGGGGGTGGAGTGAACACTGAAGCTTTCTTT. Protein sequence: CASSSGGGVNTEAFF.